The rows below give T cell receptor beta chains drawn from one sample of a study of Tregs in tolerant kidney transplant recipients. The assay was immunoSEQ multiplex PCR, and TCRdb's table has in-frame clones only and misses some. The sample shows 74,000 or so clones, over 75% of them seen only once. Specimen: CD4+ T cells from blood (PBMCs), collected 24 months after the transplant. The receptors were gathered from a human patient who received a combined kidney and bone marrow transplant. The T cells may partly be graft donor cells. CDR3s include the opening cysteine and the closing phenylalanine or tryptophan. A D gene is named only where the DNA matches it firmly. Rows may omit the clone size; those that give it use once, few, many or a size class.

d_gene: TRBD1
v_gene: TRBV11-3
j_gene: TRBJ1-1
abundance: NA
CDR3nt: TGTGCCAGCAGCCCCGGACAGGGGGTGTACACTGAAGCTTTCTTT
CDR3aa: CASSPGQGVYTEAFF

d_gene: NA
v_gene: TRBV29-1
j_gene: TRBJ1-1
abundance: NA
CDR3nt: TGCAGCGTTCGCGTCGCTATGAACACTGAAGCTTTCTTT
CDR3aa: CSVRVAMNTEAFF

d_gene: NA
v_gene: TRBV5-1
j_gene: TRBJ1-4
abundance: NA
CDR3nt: TGCGCCAGCAGCTTGGAGCCAACTAATGAAAAACTGTTTTTT
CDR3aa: CASSLEPTNEKLFF

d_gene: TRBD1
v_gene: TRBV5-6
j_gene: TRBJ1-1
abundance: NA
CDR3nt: TGTGCCAGCAGCCTCTTGGGGACAGGGGGCATGAACACTGAAGCTTTCTTT
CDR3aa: CASSLLGTGGMNTEAFF

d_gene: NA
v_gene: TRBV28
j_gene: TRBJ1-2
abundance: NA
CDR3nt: TGTGCCAGCAGACTCGGGAGGGGCCATGGCTACACCTTC
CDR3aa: CASRLGRGHGYTF

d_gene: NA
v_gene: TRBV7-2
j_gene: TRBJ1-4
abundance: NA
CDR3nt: TGTGCCAGCAGCCCCCGACAGGCCATCGATGAAAAACTGTTTTTT
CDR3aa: CASSPRQAIDEKLFF

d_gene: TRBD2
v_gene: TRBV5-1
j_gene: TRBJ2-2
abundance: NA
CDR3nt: TGCGCCAGCAGCTTGGCGGGAGGATTGTCCGGGGAGCTGTTTTTT
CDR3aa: CASSLAGGLSGELFF

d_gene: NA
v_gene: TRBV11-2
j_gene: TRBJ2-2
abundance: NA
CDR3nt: TGTGCCAGCAGCTTAGATCGGAGGTCCGGGGAGCTGTTTTTT
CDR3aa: CASSLDRRSGELFF

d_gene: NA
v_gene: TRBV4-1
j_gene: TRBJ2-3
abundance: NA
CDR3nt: TGCGCCAGCAGCCAAGTCACCAGGATAGATACGCAGTATTTT
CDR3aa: CASSQVTRIDTQYF

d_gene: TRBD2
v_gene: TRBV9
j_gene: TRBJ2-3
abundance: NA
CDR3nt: TGTGCCAGCAGCCCACGGAGGCTAGCGGCGGCCACAGATACGCAGTATTTT
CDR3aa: CASSPRRLAAATDTQYF

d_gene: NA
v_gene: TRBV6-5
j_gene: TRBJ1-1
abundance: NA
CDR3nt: TGTGCCAGCAGTAAAAACCGGGGGGCCACAGAAGCTTTCTTT
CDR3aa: CASSKNRGATEAFF

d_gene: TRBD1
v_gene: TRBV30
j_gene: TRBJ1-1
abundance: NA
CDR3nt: TGTGCCTGGAGTGGGACAGGGAGAGGTTTCTTT
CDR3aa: CAWSGTGRGFF

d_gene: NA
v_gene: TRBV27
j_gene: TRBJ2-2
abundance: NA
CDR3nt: TGTGCCAGCAGCCAGCGGGTATTGAACACCGGGGAGCTGTTTTTT
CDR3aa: CASSQRVLNTGELFF

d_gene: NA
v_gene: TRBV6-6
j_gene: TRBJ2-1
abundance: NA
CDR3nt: TGTGCCAGCAGTTACACCGTGAACATCGATGAGCAGTTCTTC
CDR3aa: CASSYTVNIDEQFF

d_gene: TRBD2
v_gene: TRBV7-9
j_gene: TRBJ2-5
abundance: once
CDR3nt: TGTGCCAGCAGGGAGACCGGGACTAAGGAGACCCAGTACTTC
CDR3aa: CASRETGTKETQYF

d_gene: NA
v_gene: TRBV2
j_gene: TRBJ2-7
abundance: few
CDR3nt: TGTGCCAGCAGTGTCCAGGGGCACGAGCAGTACTTC
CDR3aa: CASSVQGHEQYF

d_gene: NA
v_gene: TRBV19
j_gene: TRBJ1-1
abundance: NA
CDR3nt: TGTGCCAGTAATACAGGGACCTATGAAGCTTTCTTT
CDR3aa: CASNTGTYEAFF

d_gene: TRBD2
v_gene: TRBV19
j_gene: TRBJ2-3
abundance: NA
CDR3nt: TGTGCCAGTAGCCAACTCGGGGGGGCCATTGCAACAGATACGCAGTATTTT
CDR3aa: CASSQLGGAIATDTQYF

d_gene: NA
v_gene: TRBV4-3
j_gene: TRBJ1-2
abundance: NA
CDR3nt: TGCGCCAGCAGCCAAGACAGGGGCCTATGGGGCTACACCTTC
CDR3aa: CASSQDRGLWGYTF

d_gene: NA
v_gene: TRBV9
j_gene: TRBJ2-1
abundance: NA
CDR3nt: TGTGCCAGCAGCGTTGAGATCTCCTACAATGAGCAGTTCTTC
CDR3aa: CASSVEISYNEQFF

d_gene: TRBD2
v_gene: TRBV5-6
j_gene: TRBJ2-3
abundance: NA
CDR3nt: TGTGCCAGCAGCTTCCTTAGCGGGAGGGCCACAGATACGCAGTATTTT
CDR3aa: CASSFLSGRATDTQYF

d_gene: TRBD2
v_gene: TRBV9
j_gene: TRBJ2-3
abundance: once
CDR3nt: TGTGCCAGCAGCCCCGGGACTAGCGGGGCAGATACGCAGTATTTT
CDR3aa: CASSPGTSGADTQYF

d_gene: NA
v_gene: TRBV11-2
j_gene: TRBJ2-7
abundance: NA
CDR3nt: TGTGCCAGCAGCTTAGTCATAGGGGCCCCCTACGAGCAGTACTTC
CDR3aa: CASSLVIGAPYEQYF

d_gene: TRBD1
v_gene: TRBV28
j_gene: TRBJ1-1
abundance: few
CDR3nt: TGTGCCAGCAGTGAGACAGGGGGAAACACTGAAGCTTTCTTT
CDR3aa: CASSETGGNTEAFF

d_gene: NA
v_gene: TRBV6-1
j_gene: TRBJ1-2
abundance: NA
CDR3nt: TGTGCCAGCAGTGAAAGGGGGACCTATGGCTACACCTTC
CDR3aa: CASSERGTYGYTF

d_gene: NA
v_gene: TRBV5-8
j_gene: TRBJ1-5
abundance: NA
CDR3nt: TGTGCCAGCACGGGGGGCAGCATGAATCGCAATCAGCCCCAGCATTTT
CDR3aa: CASTGGSMNRNQPQHF

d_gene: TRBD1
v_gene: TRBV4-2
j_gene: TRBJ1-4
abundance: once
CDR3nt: TGTGCCAGCAGCCTAAGTGGGACAGACATTAATGAAAAACTGTTTTTT
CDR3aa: CASSLSGTDINEKLFF

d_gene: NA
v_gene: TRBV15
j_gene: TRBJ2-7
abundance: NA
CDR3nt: TGTGCCACCAGCAGAGATCCGGTTGCGGGGGCCGACGAGCAGTACTTC
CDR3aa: CATSRDPVAGADEQYF

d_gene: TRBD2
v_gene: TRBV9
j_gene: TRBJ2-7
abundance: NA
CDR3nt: TGTGCCAGCAGCGTAGCTGGGACTAGCCGATCCTACGAGCAGTACTTC
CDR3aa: CASSVAGTSRSYEQYF

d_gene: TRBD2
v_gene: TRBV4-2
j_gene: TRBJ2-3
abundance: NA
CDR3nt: TGTGCCAGCAGCCAAGATACTAGCGGGGGGGCCCGTCCCAGCACAGATACGCAGTATTTT
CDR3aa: CASSQDTSGGARPSTDTQYF

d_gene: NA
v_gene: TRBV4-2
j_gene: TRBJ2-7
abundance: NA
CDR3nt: TGTGCCAGCAGCCCTCTCCCGGGGTCCTACGAGCAGTACTTC
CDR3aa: CASSPLPGSYEQYF

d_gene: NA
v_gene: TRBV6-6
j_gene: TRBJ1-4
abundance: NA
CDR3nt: TGTGCCAGCAGTCCCCGGACAGCTAATGAAAAACTGTTTTTT
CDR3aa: CASSPRTANEKLFF

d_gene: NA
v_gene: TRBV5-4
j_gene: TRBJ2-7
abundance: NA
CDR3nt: TGTGCCAGCAGCTTGATAACATCCTACGAGCAGTACTTC
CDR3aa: CASSLITSYEQYF